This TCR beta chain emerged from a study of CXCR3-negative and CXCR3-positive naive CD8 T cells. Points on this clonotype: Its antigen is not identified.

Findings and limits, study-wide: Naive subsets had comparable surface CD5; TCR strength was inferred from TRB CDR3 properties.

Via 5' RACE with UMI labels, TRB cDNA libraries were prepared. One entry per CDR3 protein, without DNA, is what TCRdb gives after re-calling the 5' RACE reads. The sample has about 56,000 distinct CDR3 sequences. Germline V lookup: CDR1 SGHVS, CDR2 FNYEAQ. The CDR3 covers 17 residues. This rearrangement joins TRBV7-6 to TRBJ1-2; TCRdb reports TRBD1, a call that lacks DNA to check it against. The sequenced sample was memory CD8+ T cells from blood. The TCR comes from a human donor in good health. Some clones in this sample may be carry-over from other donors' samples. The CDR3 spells CASSWGQEIHQTYGYTF.